The T cell receptor beta chain described here comes from a study of T cells in Graves' hyperthyroidism and ophthalmopathy. Background on the study: The blood sample was taken at first diagnosis, before treatment began. Study-wide results and limits: Before onset, by a median of approximately 6.8 months, the model predicted ophthalmopathy.

CDR1 and CDR2 from the germline V gene are SNHLY and FYNNEI. The CDR3 has 14 residues. V trimming: 10 bases; J trimming: 4 bases; junction bases outside the gene matches: 9. Using RNA transcripts as the source, TCR beta CDR3 regions were amplified. The TCR CDR3 was amplified in a first-round RT-PCR using the HTBI primer set. TCRdb re-derived calls from the multiplex PCR reads in MiXCR, one entry per CDR3 protein. In the table there are around 350,000 distinct CDR3 sequences, approximately 18% of which are singletons. In its sample, this clonotype was seen many times. Its antigen is still unknown. The hyperthyroidism patients had all been newly diagnosed, and their disease duration was under 2 months. Their ages ranged from 18 to 65 years. The diagnoses drew upon clinical symptoms, serum thyroxine and TRAb, thyroid ultrasound and orbital computed tomography.

Specimen: blood. The rearrangement uses TRBV2 and TRBJ2-2; 7 nucleotides agree with TRBD1. The receptor's source is a woman in her 30s with Graves' hyperthyroidism that later progressed to Graves' ophthalmopathy. The DNA of the CDR3 is TGTGCCACCAAACGGGACAGCACCACCGGGGAGCTGTTTTTT. It codes for CATKRDSTTGELFF.